Given below is one TCR beta chain in context. Its antigen is as yet unknown. This specimen comes from a study of PD-L1 blockade in urothelial cancer. Study at large: Patients had received 0 to 3 prior chemotherapy regimens. Treatment start was followed by blood analysis at 3 weeks (second dose) and again at 6 weeks.

As to time point: pretreatment peripheral blood. The V end was cut by 3 bases, the J end by 0 bases, with 13 bases between. Germline CDR1 reads SGDLS; CDR2 reads YYNGEE. CDR3 length: 16 residues. Study outcomes and limitations: Survival was better when pretreatment blood TCR clonality fell below the median.

Libraries were prepared by immunoSEQ multiplex PCR; TCRdb keeps only in-frame clonotypes and omits some of them. The repertoire holds tens of thousands of clones, 80% to 90% seen once, with over 1.5% in the top ten. This TCR came from a man aged 70 or older with urothelial cancer. The sequenced sample was PBMCs, obtained around atezolizumab (anti-PD-L1) treatment. The V call is TRBV9, the J call TRBJ1-3; maybe TRBD1 (5 bases). CDR3 sequence: CASSEGISFSGNTIYF. DNA of the CDR3: TGTGCCAGCAGCGAGGGGATTTCGTTCTCTGGAAACACCATATATTTT. The entire variable domain, with the rest obtained from reference TRBV9 and TRBJ1-3, is as follows: DSGVTQTPKHLITATGQRVTLRCSPRSGDLSVYWYQQSLDQGLQFLIQYYNGEERAKGNILERFSAQQFPDLHSELNLSSLELGDSALYFCASSEGISFSGNTIYFGEGSWLTVV.